The next 21 T cell receptor beta chains were all read from a single sample in a study of control samples from healthy donors and cancer patients. Repertoires were generated with immunoSEQ multiplex PCR, while TCRdb's copy carries only in-frame clones and drops some. This table holds hundreds of thousands of clones, 75% to 95% found once. The sequenced sample was PBMCs. All receptors derive from a man aged 40-55 years with head and neck cancer.

The chain links TRBV5-6 to TRBJ2-3; the D gene could be TRBD1 or TRBD2 (6 bases each). The CDR3 is 15 amino acids. Trimming took off 1 base at V and 2 bases at J, with 11 bases between the two ends. From germline, CDR1 is SGHDT and CDR2 YYEEEE. In DNA, the CDR3 is TGTGCCAGCAGCTTGACCGGGGGCCCCACAGATACGCAGTATTTT. This codes for CASSLTGGPTDTQYF. Full variable domain (remainder filled in from reference TRBV5-6 and TRBJ2-3): DAGVTQSPTHLIKTRGQQVTLRCSPKSGHDTVSWYQQALGQGPQFIFQYYEEEERQRGNFPDRFSGHQFPNYSSELNVNALLLGDSALYLCASSLTGGPTDTQYFGPGTRLTVL.

The CDR3 DNA is TGCGCCAGCAGCATCCTGTCCGGGACTAGCGGGGCGAATGAGCAGTTCTTC. As protein: CASSILSGTSGANEQFF. This chain uses TRBV5-1 with TRBJ2-1; 13 bases fit TRBD2. This CDR3 spans 17 amino acids. Germline CDR1 SGHRS, CDR2 YFSETQ. V lost 4 bases to trimming and J lost 7 bases; unmatched junction nucleotides: 11. Full variable domain (missing parts from reference TRBV5-1 and TRBJ2-1): KAGVTQTPRYLIKTRGQQVTLSCSPISGHRSVSWYQQTPGQGLQFLFEYFSETQRNKGNFPGRFSGRQFSNSRSEMNVSTLELGDSALYLCASSILSGTSGANEQFFGPGTRLTVL.

The rearrangement uses TRBV9 and TRBJ1-4, with D unclear. Between the trimmed V and J ends, which lost 3 bases and 4 bases, there was a span of 10 bases. Germline V gene data show CDR1 as SGDLS and CDR2 as YYNGEE. This CDR3 is built from 14 residues. CDR3: CASSARGDNEKLFF. CDR3 bases: TGTGCCAGCAGCGCCCGAGGAGATAATGAAAAACTGTTTTTT.

V and J are TRBV15 and TRBJ1-2; weak D call: TRBD1 (5 bases). The V and J ends lost 8 bases and 0 bases respectively, with 10 bases between them. Germline V lookup: CDR1 LNHNV, CDR2 YYDKDF (reference sequence). CDR3 length: 13 amino acids. The CDR3 region is CATSGGSNYGYTF. The CDR3 DNA reads as TGTGCCACCTCGGGGGGTTCTAACTATGGCTACACCTTC.

This chain links TRBV5-6 with TRBJ2-1; 9 positions agree with TRBD1. The V gene end was trimmed by 4 bases and the J gene end by 8 bases; junction bases not matched to a gene: 10. CDR3 length equals 15 residues. The germline CDR1 and CDR2 sequences are SGHDT and YYEEEE. The CDR3 region is CASSPGQGLGYEQFF. As DNA, the CDR3 is TGTGCCAGCAGCCCCGGACAGGGGCTAGGCTATGAGCAGTTCTTC.

This clone was detected once. This chain uses TRBV4-2 with TRBJ2-1; D possibly corresponds to TRBD1 (6 bases). The V end lost 0 bases, the J end lost 12 bases, and 15 bases lay between the germline ends. This CDR3 region has 14 residues. Germline V gene lookup returns CDR1 LGHNA and CDR2 YNFKEQ. As DNA, the CDR3 is TGTGCCAGCAGCCAAGATTTACAGGGTCGGGGGCAGTTCTTC. Its translation is CASSQDLQGRGQFF.

The DNA for the CDR3 is TGTGCCAGCAGTCAGTCCACCGGGGAGCTGTTTTTT. This codes for CASSQSTGELFF. The J gene is TRBJ2-2, the V gene TRBV27; no firm D call. CDR1 and CDR2 (germline): MNHEY, SMNVEV (reference sequence). Trimming left V 5 bases short and J 4 bases short, with 5 bases between. The CDR3 is made up of 12 amino acids.

This clone was picked up one time. The rearrangement uses TRBV3-1 (or the pseudogene TRBV3-2) and TRBJ1-2; 7 positions agree with TRBD1. The CDR3 has 14 amino acids. V gave up 5 bases and J gave up 2 bases; unmatched junction bases: 5. The V gene's germline CDR1 is LGHDT and CDR2 YNNKEL (reference sequence). CDR3 nucleotide sequence: TGTGCCAGCAGCAAAAGGGACAGCAACTATGGCTACACCTTC. It yields the protein CASSKRDSNYGYTF.

V gene TRBV7-2 combines with J gene TRBJ2-1; maybe TRBD1 (6 bases). V lost 0 bases to trimming and J lost 6 bases, with 18 bases between them. Germline V gene data show CDR1 as SGHTA and CDR2 as FQGNSA. The CDR3 runs 17 residues. In DNA, the CDR3 is TGTGCCAGCAGCTTAGCGGGGACAATTACCGGCGCCAATGAGCAGTTCTTC. This sequence encodes CASSLAGTITGANEQFF.

On this clone itself: Germline and junction disagree at one end, which may indicate a read error. The chain couples TRBV7-3 to TRBJ1-1; D gene unclear. In germline, CDR1 is SGHTA, CDR2 FQGTGA. The CDR3 sequence is 15 residues long. This chain's CDR3 is CASSLTPGPLNGAFF. In nucleotides, the CDR3 is TGTGCCAGCAGCCTAACGCCAGGCCCGCTGAATGGAGCTTTCTTT.

The rearrangement joins TRBV7-2 to TRBJ2-5; D uncertain. This CDR3 has 14 amino acids. CDR1 is SGHTA and CDR2 is FQGNSA in the germline V gene. The V gene lost 0 bases and the J gene lost 5 bases, with 10 bases spanning the gap. CDR3 residues: CASSLAGYRETQYF. The CDR3 coding sequence is TGTGCCAGCAGCTTAGCGGGGTACCGGGAGACCCAGTACTTC.

This rearrangement joins TRBV2 to TRBJ2-7, with D maybe TRBD1 (5 bases). The CDR3 sequence is 12 residues long. Germline V gene sequence: CDR1 SNHLY, CDR2 FYNNEI. Trimming shortened V by 3 bases and J by 3 bases, and 6 bases separated the two germline ends. CDR3 protein: CASSDDSYEQYF. CDR3 nucleotides: TGTGCCAGCAGTGACGACAGCTACGAGCAGTACTTC.

This clone appeared a single time. The gene calls are TRBV27 and TRBJ1-6; D is unclear. Trimming took off 4 bases at V and 4 bases at J, with 20 bases between the two ends. The CDR3 length is 18 residues. In germline, CDR1 is MNHEY, CDR2 SMNVEV (reference sequence). The CDR3 sequence: CASSSSFSHSTYNSPLHF. The DNA for the CDR3 is TGTGCCAGCAGTTCCTCATTCTCCCATTCCACTTATAATTCACCCCTCCACTTT.

The CDR3 sequence is CASSPPRVDRGTSLETQYF. As DNA, the CDR3 is TGTGCCAGCAGCCCTCCTCGGGTGGATCGTGGGACTAGCTTGGAGACCCAGTACTTC. The J gene is TRBJ2-5, the V gene TRBV11-2; 9 bases are shared with TRBD2. This CDR3 has 19 residues. Germline trimming cut 5 bases from V and 5 bases from J; bases unmatched to any gene: 21. Germline-derived CDR1 and CDR2 are SGHAT and FQNNGV.

The chain combines TRBV9 with TRBJ2-5, with D maybe TRBD1 (6 bases). The CDR3 has 15 residues. CDR1 is SGDLS and CDR2 is YYNGEE in the germline V gene. Trimming cost V 0 bases and J 2 bases, with 11 bases left between them. CDR3 in DNA: TGTGCCAGCAGCGTAGGCAGGGGCGTTCAAGAGACCCAGTACTTC. Its protein is CASSVGRGVQETQYF.

The rearrangement uses TRBV7-6 and TRBJ2-2; D possibly corresponds to TRBD1 (6 bases). Per the germline V gene, CDR1 is SGHVS and CDR2 is FNYEAQ. V lost 5 bases, J lost 5 bases, and 21 bases lay in between. The CDR3 runs 17 residues. DNA for the CDR3: TGTGCCAGCAGCCATAGTATTGGGGGCAGGAGAACCGGGGAGCTGTTTTTT. Translation gives CASSHSIGGRRTGELFF.

The CDR3 nucleotides read TGTGCCAGCCTGGGGGGGTACGAGCAGTACTTC. Translating gives CASLGGYEQYF. The J gene is TRBJ2-7, the V gene TRBV2; TRBD2 aligns across 7 bases. The V gene end was trimmed by 8 bases and the J gene end by 4 bases; junction bases not matched to a gene: 2. CDR3 size: 11 residues. Germline CDR1 and CDR2: SNHLY and FYNNEI.

This clone appeared once. The chain combines TRBV2 with TRBJ1-4; a weak D match, TRBD1 (5 bases). From germline, CDR1 is SNHLY and CDR2 FYNNEI. This CDR3 is built from 15 residues. V was cut by 4 bases and J by 5 bases, with 14 bases left in between. The DNA for the CDR3 is TGTGCCAGCAGTGCTTTGGGGGGGAACAATGAAAAACTGTTTTTT. Protein sequence: CASSALGGNNEKLFF.

This rearrangement joins TRBV7-6 to TRBJ1-5, with a tentative D call TRBD1 (5 bases). The CDR3 is made up of 15 amino acids. V gave up 4 bases and J gave up 2 bases, with 12 bases separating them. Looked up from germline, CDR1 is SGHVS and CDR2 is FNYEAQ. CDR3 sequence: CASSSAGEGNQPQHF. CDR3 sequence (DNA): TGTGCCAGCAGCTCTGCGGGGGAGGGCAATCAGCCCCAGCATTTT.

This clone was counted only a few times. CDR3 sequence: CASSLRLSYYEQYF. The CDR3 DNA sequence: TGTGCCAGCAGTTTGCGCCTAAGCTACTACGAGCAGTACTTC. The rearrangement uses TRBV27 and TRBJ2-7; D unclear. The CDR3 has 14 amino acids. V was clipped by 3 bases and J by 3 bases, with 12 bases between them. Per germline, CDR1 MNHEY and CDR2 SMNVEV (reference sequence).

V gene TRBV29-1 combines with J gene TRBJ1-2; D is ambiguous. V lost 8 bases and J 8 bases, leaving 15 bases between the germline ends. Germline V gene lookup returns CDR1 SQVTM and CDR2 ANQGSEA. The CDR3 is made up of 11 amino acids. CDR3: CSRGELRGYTF. The CDR3 coding sequence is TGCAGCCGGGGTGAACTCCGGGGCTACACCTTC.